This T cell receptor (beta chain) was captured in a study of T-cell reconstitution after alpha-beta-depleted transplantation in children. Study-level points and caveats: By one year post-transplant, T-cell counts and diversity largely arose from T cells that were newly produced. After transplant, at about two months, alpha-beta T cells were reportedly derived from several hundred expanded graft clones. Some patients showed high day-60 TCRbeta diversity, which derived from surviving recipient T cells and thymic progenitors.

Germline V gene sequence: CDR1 LGHDT, CDR2 YNNKEL (reference sequence). V trimming: 0 bases; J trimming: 7 bases; junction bases outside the gene matches: 5. CDR3 length: 15 amino acids. Unique molecular identifiers were incorporated during preparation of the TCRbeta library. TCRdb re-derived calls from the PCR reads in MiXCR, one entry per CDR3 protein. The sample records 180,000 or so distinct CDR3 sequences, 5.5% to 7% being singletons. This clonotype was recorded at least ten times. Its antigen is not known. This material consisted of PBMCs, taken before TCRalphabeta/CD19-depleted stem cell transplant. This receptor was identified in a girl under three years old with combined immunodeficiency, due to receive a stem cell transplant. The V and J genes are TRBV3-1 and TRBJ2-7; TRBD2 matches 11 bases. CDR3: CASSQDLAGGREQYF. In DNA form, the CDR3 reads TGTGCCAGCAGCCAAGATTTAGCGGGGGGGCGGGAGCAGTACTTC.